Presented here are 9 T cell receptor beta chains from one specimen sequenced in a study of blood T cell repertoires in COVID-19. Sequenced by immunoSEQ multiplex PCR; TCRdb stores in-frame clones only, minus some. The data show 65,000 to 85,000 clones, approximately 88% seen once. The specimen sequenced was peripheral blood. All receptors come from a human donor in a cohort sampled during active COVID-19.

About this clone: Germline is not matched at one junction end, which may reflect a read error. This rearrangement joins TRBV5-8 to TRBJ1-2; TRBD1 aligns across 12 bases. The CDR3 extends over 16 amino acids. Germline V gives CDR1 SGHTS, CDR2 YDEGEE. The CDR3 loop is CASRTGQGADNYGYIF. CDR3 DNA: TGTGCCAGCCGAACGGGACAGGGGGCGGATAACTATGGCTACATCTTC.

The V and J genes are TRBV28 and TRBJ2-7; 7 bases align to TRBD2. CDR1 and CDR2 (germline): MDHEN, SYDVKM. The CDR3 totals 17 residues. The V and J ends lost 6 bases and 4 bases, in that order; junction bases with no gene match: 18. The CDR3 region has the DNA TGTGCCAGCAGCCACGACCCCCCAGCGGGATATTCTTACGAGCAGTACTTC. This sequence encodes CASSHDPPAGYSYEQYF.

The rearrangement uses TRBV7-3 and TRBJ2-1; tentatively, D is TRBD1 (6 bases). The ends were cut back, 5 bases at V and 10 bases at J, with 12 bases in the middle. The CDR3 is 12 residues long. The germline gives CDR1 SGHTA, CDR2 FQGTGA. The CDR3 region is CASSPTGTEQFF. The CDR3 DNA is TGTGCCAGCAGCCCGACCGGGACAGAGCAGTTCTTC.

The chain couples TRBV11-2 to TRBJ2-3; the D gene is possibly TRBD2 (5 bases). CDR3 size: 14 residues. V was trimmed by 3 bases and J by 6 bases, leaving 13 bases between them. CDR1 and CDR2 from the germline V gene are SGHAT and FQNNGV. The DNA of the CDR3 is TGTGCCAGCAGCTTCCTACAGCGGAGGGATACGCAGTATTTT. Protein sequence: CASSFLQRRDTQYF.

The chain is built from TRBV9 and TRBJ1-3; D call uncertain. The CDR3 totals 13 residues. Looked up from germline, CDR1 is SGDLS and CDR2 is YYNGEE. Trimming left V 0 bases short and J 4 bases short, with 5 bases between. CDR3 protein: CASSVDGGNTIYF. For the CDR3, the DNA is TGTGCCAGCAGCGTAGATGGCGGAAACACCATATATTTT.

CDR3 amino acids: CASSQGPYTEAFF. The CDR3 DNA follows: TGTGCCAGCAGTCAGGGGCCATACACTGAAGCTTTCTTT. The chain combines TRBV6-5 with TRBJ1-1; tentative D call: TRBD1 (6 bases). Germline CDR1 reads MNHEY; CDR2 reads SVGAGI. Deletions cut 5 bases from V and 3 bases from J, with 10 bases between. The CDR3 is made up of 13 amino acids.

The CDR3 DNA sequence: TGCGCCAGCAGCTTGGTAGCTGGGAGGGGAAACACCATATATTTT. As protein: CASSLVAGRGNTIYF. The rearrangement links TRBV5-1 to TRBJ1-3; D gene unclear. V was pared by 0 bases and J by 4 bases, with 11 bases between. Germline loops: CDR1 SGHRS, CDR2 YFSETQ. The length of the CDR3 is 15 residues.

The chain uses TRBV10-2 and TRBJ2-7; 7 nucleotides agree with TRBD2. The junction had 5 bases not matched to a gene; V was cut back by 4 bases and J by 5 bases. CDR3 length: 13 residues. Germline V gene data show CDR1 as WSHSY and CDR2 as SAAADI. CDR3 amino acids: CASSGGGNNEQYF. The CDR3 DNA is TGCGCCAGCAGTGGGGGGGGGAACAACGAGCAGTACTTC.

This clone was counted a single time. J is TRBJ2-2 and V is TRBV19; D remains unclear. Germline assignment: CDR1 LNHDA and CDR2 SQIVND (reference sequence). The ends were cut back, 2 bases at V and 4 bases at J, with 14 bases in the middle. The CDR3 is made up of 16 amino acids. The CDR3 DNA is TGTGCCAGTAGTATAAGGCGCGCGGCTGGCACCGGGGAGCTGTTTTTT. It encodes CASSIRRAAGTGELFF.